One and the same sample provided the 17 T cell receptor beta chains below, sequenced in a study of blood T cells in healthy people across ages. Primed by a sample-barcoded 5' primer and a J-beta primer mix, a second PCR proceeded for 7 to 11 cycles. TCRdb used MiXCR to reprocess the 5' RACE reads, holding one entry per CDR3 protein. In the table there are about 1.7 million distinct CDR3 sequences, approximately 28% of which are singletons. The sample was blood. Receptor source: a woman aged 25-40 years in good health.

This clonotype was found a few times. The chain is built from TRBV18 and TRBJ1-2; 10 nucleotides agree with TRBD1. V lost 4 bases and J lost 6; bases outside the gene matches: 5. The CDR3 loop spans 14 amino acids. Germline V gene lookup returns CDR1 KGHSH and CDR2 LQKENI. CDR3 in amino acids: CASSHLTGGHGYTF. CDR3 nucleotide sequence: TGTGCCAGCTCACACTTGACAGGGGGCCATGGCTACACCTTC.

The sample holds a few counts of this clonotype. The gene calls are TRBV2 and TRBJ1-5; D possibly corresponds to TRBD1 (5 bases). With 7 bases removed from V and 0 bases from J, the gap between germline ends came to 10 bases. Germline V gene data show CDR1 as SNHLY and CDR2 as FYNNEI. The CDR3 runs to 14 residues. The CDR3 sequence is CASKQVYSNQPQHF. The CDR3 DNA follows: TGTGCCAGCAAACAGGTGTATAGCAATCAGCCCCAGCATTTT.

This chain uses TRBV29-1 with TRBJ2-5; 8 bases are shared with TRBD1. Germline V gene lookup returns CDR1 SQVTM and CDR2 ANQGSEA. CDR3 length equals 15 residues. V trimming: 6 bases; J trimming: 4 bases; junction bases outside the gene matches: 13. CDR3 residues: CSVELLGQGRETQYF. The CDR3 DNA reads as TGCAGCGTCGAATTGCTAGGACAGGGCCGAGAGACCCAGTACTTC.

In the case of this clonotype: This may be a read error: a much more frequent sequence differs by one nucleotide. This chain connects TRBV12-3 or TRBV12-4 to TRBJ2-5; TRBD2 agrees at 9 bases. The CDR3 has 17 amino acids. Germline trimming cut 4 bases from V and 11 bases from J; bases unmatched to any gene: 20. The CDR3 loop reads CASSSNRGGGLARQQYF. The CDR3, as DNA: TGTGCCAGCAGTTCCAACAGAGGGGGTGGACTAGCGCGGCAGCAGTACTTC.

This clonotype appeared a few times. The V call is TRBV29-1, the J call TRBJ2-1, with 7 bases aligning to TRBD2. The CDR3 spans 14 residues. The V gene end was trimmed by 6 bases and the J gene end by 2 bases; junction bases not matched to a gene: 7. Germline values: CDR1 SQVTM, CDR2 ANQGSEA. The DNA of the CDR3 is TGCAGCGTGGCCGTCGCGGGAGCCTACAATGAGCAGTTCTTC. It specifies CSVAVAGAYNEQFF.

The CDR3 region is CAIKEQGHPEYGYTF. The CDR3 nucleotides are TGTGCCATCAAGGAACAGGGCCATCCGGAATATGGCTACACCTTC. This chain links TRBV10-3 with TRBJ1-2; weak D call: TRBD1 (6 bases). Trimming pared 7 bases from V and 5 bases from J, leaving 20 bases between. This CDR3 is 15 amino acids long. The V gene's germline CDR1 is ENHRY and CDR2 SYGVKD.

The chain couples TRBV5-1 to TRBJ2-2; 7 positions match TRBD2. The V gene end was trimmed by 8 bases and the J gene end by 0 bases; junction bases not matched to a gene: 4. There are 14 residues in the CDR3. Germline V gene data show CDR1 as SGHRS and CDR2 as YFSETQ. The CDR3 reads CASRAGPNTGELFF. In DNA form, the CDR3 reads TGCGCCAGTAGAGCGGGGCCGAACACCGGGGAGCTGTTTTTT.

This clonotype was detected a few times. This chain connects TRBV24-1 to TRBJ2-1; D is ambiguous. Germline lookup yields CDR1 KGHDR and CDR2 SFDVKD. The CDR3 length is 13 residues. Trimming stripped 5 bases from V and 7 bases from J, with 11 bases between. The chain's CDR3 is CATSVGSSNEQFF. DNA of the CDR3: TGTGCCACCAGTGTAGGCAGCTCAAATGAGCAGTTCTTC.

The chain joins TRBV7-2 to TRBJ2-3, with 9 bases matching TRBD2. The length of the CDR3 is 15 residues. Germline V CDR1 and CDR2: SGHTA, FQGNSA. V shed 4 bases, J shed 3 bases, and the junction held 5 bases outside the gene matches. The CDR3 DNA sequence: TGTGCCAGCAGCTCGGGACTAGCATATACAGATACGCAGTATTTT. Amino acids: CASSSGLAYTDTQYF.

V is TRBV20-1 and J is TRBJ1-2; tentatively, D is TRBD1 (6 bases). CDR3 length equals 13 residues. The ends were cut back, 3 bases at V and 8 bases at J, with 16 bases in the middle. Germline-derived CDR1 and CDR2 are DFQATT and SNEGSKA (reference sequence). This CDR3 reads CSARRQEGDGYTF. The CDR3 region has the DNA TGCAGTGCTAGGCGCCAGGAGGGGGACGGCTACACCTTC.

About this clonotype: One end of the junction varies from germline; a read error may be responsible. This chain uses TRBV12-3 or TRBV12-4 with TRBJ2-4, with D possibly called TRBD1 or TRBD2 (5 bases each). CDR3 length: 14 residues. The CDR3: CTSSLALGTDIQYF. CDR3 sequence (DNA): TGTACCAGCAGTTTAGCACTGGGGACGGACATTCAGTACTTC.

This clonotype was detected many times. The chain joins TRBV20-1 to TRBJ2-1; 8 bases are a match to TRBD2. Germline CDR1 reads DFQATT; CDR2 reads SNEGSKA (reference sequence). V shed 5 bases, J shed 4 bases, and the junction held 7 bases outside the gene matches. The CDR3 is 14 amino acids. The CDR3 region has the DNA TGCAGTGCTGGGCCGGGACTAGAGTACAATGAGCAGTTCTTC. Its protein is CSAGPGLEYNEQFF.

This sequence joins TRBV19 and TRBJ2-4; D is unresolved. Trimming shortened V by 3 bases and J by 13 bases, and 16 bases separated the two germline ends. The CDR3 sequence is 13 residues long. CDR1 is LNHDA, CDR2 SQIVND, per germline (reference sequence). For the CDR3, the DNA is TGTGCCAGTAGTATCGCGATGCCCGATGAGCAGTACTTC. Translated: CASSIAMPDEQYF.

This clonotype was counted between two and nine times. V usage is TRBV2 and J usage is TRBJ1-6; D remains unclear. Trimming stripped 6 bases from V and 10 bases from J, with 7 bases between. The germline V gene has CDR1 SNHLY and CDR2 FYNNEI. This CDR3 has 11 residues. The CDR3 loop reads CASRLGSPLHF. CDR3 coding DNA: TGTGCCAGCAGGCTTGGCTCACCCCTCCACTTT.

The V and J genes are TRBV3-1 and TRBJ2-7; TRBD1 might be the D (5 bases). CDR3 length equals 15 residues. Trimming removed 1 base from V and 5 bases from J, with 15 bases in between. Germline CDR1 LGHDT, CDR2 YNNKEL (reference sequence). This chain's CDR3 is CASSQVGTGNHEQYF. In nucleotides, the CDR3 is TGTGCCAGCAGCCAAGTGGGTACAGGAAACCACGAGCAGTACTTC.

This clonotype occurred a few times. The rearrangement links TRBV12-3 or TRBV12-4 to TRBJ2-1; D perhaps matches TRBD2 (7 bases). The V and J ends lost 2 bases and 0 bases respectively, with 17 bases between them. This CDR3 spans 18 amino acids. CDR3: CASSLRGGGASSYNEQFF. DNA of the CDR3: TGTGCCAGCAGTTTAAGGGGAGGGGGGGCTAGCTCCTACAATGAGCAGTTCTTC.

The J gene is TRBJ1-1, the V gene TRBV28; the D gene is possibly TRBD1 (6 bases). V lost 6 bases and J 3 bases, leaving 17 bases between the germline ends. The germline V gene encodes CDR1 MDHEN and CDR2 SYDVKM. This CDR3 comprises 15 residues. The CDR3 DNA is TGTGCCAGCAGAGTGTCCGCGGGACAATACACTGAAGCTTTCTTT. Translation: CASRVSAGQYTEAFF.